This entry lists 28 T cell receptor beta chains sequenced from one sample in a study of blood T cell repertoires in COVID-19. Method: immunoSEQ multiplex PCR; TCRdb's copy keeps in-frame clones and lacks some. The data contain some 200,000 clones, around 90% of them singletons. Material for sequencing was PBMCs or T cells enriched from blood (not recorded which). The receptors originated from a woman in her thirties who had recovered from COVID-19.

This clone occurred once. The V gene is TRBV5-6, the J gene TRBJ1-5; no reliable D call. Germline V gives CDR1 SGHDT, CDR2 YYEEEE. There are 12 residues in the CDR3. V was trimmed by 0 bases and J by 6 bases, leaving 4 bases between them. The CDR3: CASSLAGQPQHF. CDR3 nucleotide sequence: TGTGCCAGCAGCTTGGCCGGTCAGCCCCAGCATTTT.

CDR3 residues: CASSLGQSYEQYF. The CDR3 coding sequence is TGCGCCAGCAGCTTGGGCCAGTCTTACGAGCAGTACTTC. The rearrangement joins TRBV5-1 to TRBJ2-7; the D is unclear. The V and J ends lost 0 bases and 4 bases respectively, with 8 bases between them. The CDR3 consists of 13 residues. CDR1 SGHRS and CDR2 YFSETQ come from the germline V gene.

The chain couples TRBV7-6 to TRBJ2-3; 14 nucleotides align to TRBD2. Losses at the gene ends were 5 bases for V and 14 bases for J; bases not matched to a gene: 6. CDR3 length equals 13 residues. CDR1 is SGHVS, CDR2 FNYEAQ, per germline. The CDR3 spells CASSQGLAGGLYF. The CDR3 bases are TGTGCCAGCAGCCAAGGACTAGCGGGGGGCTTGTATTTT.

This clone occurred a few times. The J gene is TRBJ1-2, the V gene TRBV5-4; no definite D call. Germline lookup yields CDR1 SGHNT and CDR2 YYREEE (reference sequence). There are 13 residues in the CDR3. V was cut by 0 bases and J by 6 bases, with 9 bases left in between. CDR3 sequence: CASSLDGVNGYTF. The CDR3 DNA reads as TGTGCCAGCAGCTTGGACGGGGTGAATGGCTACACCTTC.

The chain uses TRBV19 and TRBJ1-1; 8 bases are shared with TRBD1. CDR1 is LNHDA, CDR2 SQIVND, per germline (reference sequence). The CDR3 contains 16 residues. With V trimmed by 1 base and J by 6 bases, 10 bases remained unmatched. CDR3 sequence: CASSIGAGGVKAEAFF. The CDR3 DNA reads as TGTGCCAGTAGTATAGGGGCAGGGGGCGTTAAGGCTGAAGCTTTCTTT.

Worth noting for this clone: One end of the junction is discordant with germline, which a read error may explain. The CDR3 nucleotides read TGTGCCAGCAGCCCCAGCGGCTGGGGATATAACAATGGCTACACCTTC. This gives the protein CASSPSGWGYNNGYTF. This chain uses TRBV7-3 with TRBJ1-2; D is undetermined. Germline V lookup: CDR1 SGHTA, CDR2 FQGTGA. This CDR3 contains 16 residues.

V usage is TRBV7-8 and J usage is TRBJ2-2, with 8 bases that match TRBD2. The CDR3 sequence is 16 residues long. From germline, CDR1 is SGHVS and CDR2 FQNEAQ. Trimming removed 3 bases from V and 3 bases from J; junction bases left unmatched: 6. CDR3: CASSLGRGAYTGELFF. For the CDR3, the DNA is TGTGCCAGCAGCTTGGGGCGGGGGGCCTACACCGGGGAGCTGTTTTTT.

J is TRBJ2-1 and V is TRBV5-8, with a tentative D call TRBD1 (6 bases). Trimming removed 1 base at V and 14 bases at J, with 16 bases between. Germline loops: CDR1 SGHTS, CDR2 YDEGEE. There are 13 residues in the CDR3. CDR3 loop: CASSLRPTGQEFF. The CDR3 DNA reads TGTGCCAGCAGCTTGCGACCAACAGGGCAGGAGTTCTTC.

In its sample, this clone was seen a few times. V usage is TRBV4-1 and J usage is TRBJ1-1; D might be TRBD1 (5 bases). The germline CDR1 and CDR2 sequences are MGHRA and YSYEKL. V gave up 1 base and J gave up 1 base, with 7 bases separating them. The CDR3 is made up of 14 amino acids. The CDR3 nucleotides are TGCGCCAGCAGCCAAGGAGGACAGAACACTGAAGCTTTCTTT. Its protein is CASSQGGQNTEAFF.

The chain carries TRBV7-2 and TRBJ2-1; 8 nucleotides match TRBD2. The germline V gene has CDR1 SGHTA and CDR2 FQGNSA. J lost 3 bases, V lost 5 bases, and 9 bases had no gene match. The CDR3 covers 16 residues. CDR3 nucleotide sequence: TGTGCCAGCAGCCAAGGGTCTAGCGGGTTCTACAATGAGCAGTTCTTC. As protein: CASSQGSSGFYNEQFF.

The chain uses TRBV23-1 and TRBJ1-5; 8 nucleotides align to TRBD1. TRBV23-1 is marked as an open reading frame, function uncertain. The CDR3 extends over 15 amino acids. Trimming at V came to 10 bases and at J to 0 bases, leaving 8 bases not matched to a gene. The CDR3 DNA reads TGCGCCAAAACCGACAGGGGACTTAGCAATCAGCCCCAGCATTTT. Protein sequence: CAKTDRGLSNQPQHF.

CDR3 amino acids: CASAPPRGGRYNEQFF. The CDR3 DNA reads as TGTGCTAGTGCTCCTCCGCGGGGGGGCCGCTACAATGAGCAGTTCTTC. V is TRBV12-5 and J is TRBJ2-1, with 9 bases aligning to TRBD2. Germline CDR1 reads LGHNT; CDR2 reads FRNRAP. The junction had 10 bases not matched to a gene; V was cut back by 7 bases and J by 3 bases. This CDR3 region has 16 residues.

This sequence joins TRBV7-2 and TRBJ1-1, with D uncertain. The CDR3 is 14 residues long. Germline CDR1 SGHTA, CDR2 FQGNSA. With 10 bases removed from V and 3 bases from J, the gap between germline ends came to 18 bases. For the CDR3, the DNA is TGTGCCATCCTACCGGGGATCGGATACACTGAAGCTTTCTTT. Translating it yields CAILPGIGYTEAFF.

Concerning this clone: Other nucleotide sequences from this sample produce the same CDR3. The rearrangement links TRBV4-3 to TRBJ2-6, with D possibly being TRBD1 (6 bases). Deletions cut 0 bases from V and 1 base from J, with 7 bases between. The CDR3 spans 16 residues. Germline assignment: CDR1 LGHNA and CDR2 YSLEER. CDR3 coding DNA: TGCGCCAGCAGCCAAGAACAGGGTTCTGGGGCCAACGTCCTGACTTTC. It translates to CASSQEQGSGANVLTF.

Only one count was recorded for this clone. The rearrangement uses TRBV27 and TRBJ1-5; D remains ambiguous. The germline V gene encodes CDR1 MNHEY and CDR2 SMNVEV (reference sequence). This CDR3 is built from 14 residues. Trimming removed 5 bases from V and 4 bases from J, with 12 bases in between. The CDR3 bases are TGTGCCAGCAGTCTTTGGACTGGGAATCAGCCCCAGCATTTT. Its protein product is CASSLWTGNQPQHF.

This clone was detected only once. The chain has TRBV4-2 and TRBJ2-3; 9 bases align to TRBD1. Per germline, CDR1 LGHNA and CDR2 YNFKEQ. V lost 5 bases and J lost 6; bases outside the gene matches: 9. The CDR3 extends over 15 amino acids. The CDR3 protein is CASSLRTGVSDTQYF. CDR3 DNA: TGTGCCAGCAGCTTACGGACAGGGGTGAGTGATACGCAGTATTTT.

The chain couples TRBV27 to TRBJ1-4; no firm D call. In germline, CDR1 is MNHEY, CDR2 SMNVEV (reference sequence). V was shortened by 5 bases and J by 3 bases, with 19 bases between the two germline ends. The CDR3 covers 17 residues. CDR3 sequence (DNA): TGTGCCAGCAGTCCTACCAGTCGAGCGCCCTCTAATGAAAAACTGTTTTTT. Its protein is CASSPTSRAPSNEKLFF.

The chain has TRBV2 and TRBJ1-1, with TRBD1 matching over 7 bases. The germline gives CDR1 SNHLY, CDR2 FYNNEI. After removal of 6 bases from V and 4 bases from J, the junction contained 8 bases not matched to a gene. The CDR3 length is 14 residues. The CDR3 DNA sequence: TGTGCCAGCAGGCCCCGACAGGGAGGCACTGAAGCTTTCTTT. Residues: CASRPRQGGTEAFF.

The chain carries TRBV5-1 and TRBJ2-1, with TRBD1 matching 7 bases. V was clipped by 6 bases and J by 7 bases; unmatched bases: 13. The length of the CDR3 is 15 residues. Germline CDR1 and CDR2: SGHRS and YFSETQ. The CDR3 loop is CASKKETGQLNEQFF. In DNA form, the CDR3 reads TGCGCCAGCAAGAAGGAGACAGGGCAATTGAATGAGCAGTTCTTC.

This chain links TRBV27 with TRBJ2-7; D not resolved. V was trimmed by 5 bases and J by 4 bases, leaving 15 bases between them. The germline gives CDR1 MNHEY, CDR2 SMNVEV (reference sequence). This CDR3 has 14 amino acids. The CDR3 loop reads CASSPRRLSYEQYF. In nucleotides, the CDR3 is TGTGCCAGCAGTCCCCGCAGGCTCTCATACGAGCAGTACTTC.

This clone has a single count. This specimen includes other DNA sequences encoding the same CDR3. This chain links TRBV7-2 with TRBJ2-1; 13 positions agree with TRBD2. This CDR3 has 14 residues. The junction had 2 bases not matched to a gene; V was cut back by 5 bases and J by 7 bases. The germline gives CDR1 SGHTA, CDR2 FQGNSA. CDR3 sequence (DNA): TGTGCCAGCAGCGTGGGACTAGCGGGGAATGAGCAGTTCTTC. Its translation is CASSVGLAGNEQFF.

This clone has only a few counts. The chain is built from TRBV11-3 and TRBJ2-5, with D tentatively TRBD2 (5 bases). The CDR3 contains 14 residues. Trimming left V 1 base short and J 4 bases short, with 10 bases between. CDR1 and CDR2 from the germline V gene are SGHNT and YENEEA. The CDR3 region has the DNA TGTGCCAGCAGCTTAGCTGGAGGTTCAGAGACCCAGTACTTC. Translation: CASSLAGGSETQYF.

The chain recombines TRBV23-1 with TRBJ2-7; the match to TRBD1 covers 9 bases. TRBV23-1 is designated an ORF whose function remains uncertain. This CDR3 contains 14 residues. Germline trimming cut 8 bases from V and 2 bases from J; bases unmatched to any gene: 7. For the CDR3, the DNA is TGCGCCAGCCTAACAGGGGGCTACCCCTACGAGCAGTACTTC. Protein product: CASLTGGYPYEQYF.

The V call is TRBV27, the J call TRBJ1-1; D is unresolved. Trimming removed 0 bases from V and 10 bases from J, with 9 bases in between. The CDR3 sequence is 12 residues long. Looked up from germline, CDR1 is MNHEY and CDR2 is SMNVEV (reference sequence). As DNA, the CDR3 is TGTGCCAGCAGTTTATCTTCGGGGAGAGCTTTCTTT. Translating it yields CASSLSSGRAFF.

The rearrangement links TRBV11-2 to TRBJ1-2; 7 nucleotides align to TRBD1. The CDR3 contains 15 residues. Germline V CDR1 and CDR2: SGHAT, FQNNGV. V was clipped by 0 bases and J by 3 bases; unmatched bases: 4. As DNA, the CDR3 is TGTGCCAGCAGCTTAGAAGTCGGGACAGACTATGGCTACACCTTC. It specifies CASSLEVGTDYGYTF.

The chain has TRBV5-4 and TRBJ1-4; the D gene is possibly TRBD1 (5 bases). V dropped 1 base and J dropped 5 bases, with 9 bases sitting between them. CDR3 length: 14 residues. In germline, CDR1 is SGHNT, CDR2 YYREEE (reference sequence). CDR3 nucleotides: TGTGCCAGCAGCTTGCCAGGGCGGAATGAAAAACTGTTTTTT. Translated, it gives CASSLPGRNEKLFF.

The chain employs TRBV27 and TRBJ2-5; no definite D call. This CDR3 comprises 13 residues. The V gene's germline CDR1 is MNHEY and CDR2 SMNVEV (reference sequence). The ends were cut back, 4 bases at V and 0 bases at J, with 6 bases in the middle. CDR3 nucleotide sequence: TGTGCCAGCAGTTCACTGTACCAAGAGACCCAGTACTTC. Translating it yields CASSSLYQETQYF.

The chain employs TRBV9 and TRBJ2-2, with D tentatively TRBD2 (6 bases). Trimming cost V 3 bases and J 7 bases, with 22 bases left between them. The CDR3 contains 17 residues. Germline-derived CDR1 and CDR2 are SGDLS and YYNGEE. Here the CDR3 reads CASSEDTTGVGSGELFF. The CDR3 DNA follows: TGTGCCAGCAGCGAAGACACGACGGGGGTAGGGAGCGGGGAGCTGTTTTTT. The full variable domain, rest sourced from reference TRBV9 and TRBJ2-2, is DSGVTQTPKHLITATGQRVTLRCSPRSGDLSVYWYQQSLDQGLQFLIQYYNGEERAKGNILERFSAQQFPDLHSELNLSSLELGDSALYFCASSEDTTGVGSGELFFGEGSRLTVL.